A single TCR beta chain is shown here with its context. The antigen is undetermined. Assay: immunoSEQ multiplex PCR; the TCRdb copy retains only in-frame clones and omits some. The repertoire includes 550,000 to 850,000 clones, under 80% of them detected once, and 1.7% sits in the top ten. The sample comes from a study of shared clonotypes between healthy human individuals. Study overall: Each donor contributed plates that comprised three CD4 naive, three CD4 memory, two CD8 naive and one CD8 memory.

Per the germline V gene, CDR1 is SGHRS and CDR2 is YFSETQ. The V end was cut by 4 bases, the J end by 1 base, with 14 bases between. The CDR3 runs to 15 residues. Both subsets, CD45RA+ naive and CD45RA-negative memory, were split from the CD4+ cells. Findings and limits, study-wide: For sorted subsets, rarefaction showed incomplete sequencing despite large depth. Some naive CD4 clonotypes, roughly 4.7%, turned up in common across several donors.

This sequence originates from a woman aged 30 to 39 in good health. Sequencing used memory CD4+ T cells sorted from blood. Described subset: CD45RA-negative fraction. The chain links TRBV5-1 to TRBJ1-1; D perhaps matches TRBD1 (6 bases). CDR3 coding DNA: TGCGCCAGCAGCCGAGACCCGACAGGGAACACTGAAGCTTTCTTT. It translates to CASSRDPTGNTEAFF.